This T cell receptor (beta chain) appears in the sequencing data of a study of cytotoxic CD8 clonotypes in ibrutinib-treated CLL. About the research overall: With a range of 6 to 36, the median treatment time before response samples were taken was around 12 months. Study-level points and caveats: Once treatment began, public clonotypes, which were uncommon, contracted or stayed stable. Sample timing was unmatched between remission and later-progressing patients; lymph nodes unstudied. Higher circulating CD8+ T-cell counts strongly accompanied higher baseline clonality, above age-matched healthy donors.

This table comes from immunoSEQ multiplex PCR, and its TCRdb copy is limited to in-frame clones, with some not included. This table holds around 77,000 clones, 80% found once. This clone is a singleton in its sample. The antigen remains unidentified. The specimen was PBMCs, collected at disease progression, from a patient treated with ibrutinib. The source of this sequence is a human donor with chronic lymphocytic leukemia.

The CDR3 region has the DNA TGCGCCAGCAGCCCTTGGGACAGGGGGTATGGCTACACCTTC. Encoded protein: CASSPWDRGYGYTF. This chain joins TRBV5-1 and TRBJ1-2, with TRBD1 identical over 11 bases. Looked up from germline, CDR1 is SGHRS and CDR2 is YFSETQ. The trim removed 4 bases at V and 5 bases at J, leaving 4 bases unmatched. The CDR3 sequence is 14 residues long.